This TCR beta chain emerged from a study of cytomegalovirus exposure and HLA in healthy donors. Looked up from germline, CDR1 is SGHVS and CDR2 is FNYEAQ. With 3 bases clipped from V and 2 bases from J, the junction kept 4 bases outside the gene matches. This CDR3 has 15 residues. The PCR was carried out with 60 Vbeta primers and 13 Jbeta primers. Libraries were prepared by immunoSEQ multiplex PCR; TCRdb keeps only in-frame clonotypes and omits some of them. Here the sample spans 77,000 or so clones, around 83% being singletons. The sample taken for sequencing was PBMCs. The TCR was taken from a man aged 65-85 years in good health and CMV-seropositive. The chain couples TRBV7-6 to TRBJ2-5, with TRBD2 matching 9 bases. CDR3 residues: CASSFSGGFQETQYF. Written as DNA, the CDR3 is TGTGCCAGCAGCTTTAGCGGGGGATTTCAAGAGACCCAGTACTTC.